These 29 T cell receptor beta chains came from one sample sequenced in a study of T cells in Graves' hyperthyroidism and ophthalmopathy. Researchers took RNA transcripts and amplified the TCR beta CDR3 regions from them. With the HTBI primer set, the TCR CDR3 went through a first round of RT-PCR. TCRdb called the multiplex PCR reads again in MiXCR, with one record for every CDR3 protein. The table has under 450,000 distinct CDR3 sequences, around 16% seen once; the top ten hold roughly 7.4%. Sequenced material: blood. These receptors were collected from a woman between 18 and 30 years old with Graves' hyperthyroidism.

This clonotype was picked up a small number of times. The CDR3 spells CAWEGVTGGGYTF. The CDR3 bases are TGTGCCTGGGAAGGGGTGACAGGAGGTGGCTACACCTTC. V usage is TRBV30 and J usage is TRBJ1-2; weak D call: TRBD1 (6 bases). Trimming shortened V by 5 bases and J by 7 bases, and 17 bases separated the two germline ends. The CDR3 has 13 residues. Germline V lookup: CDR1 GTSNPN, CDR2 SVGIG (reference sequence). Based on the CDR3 plus reference TRBV30 and TRBJ1-2, the full variable domain is SQTIHQWPATLVQPVGSPLSLECTVEGTSNPNLYWYRQAAGRGLQLLFYSVGIGQISSEVPQNLSASRPQDRQFILSSKKLLLSDSGFYLCAWEGVTGGGYTFGSGTRLTVV.

This clonotype has a count of ten or more. The chain employs TRBV20-1 and TRBJ2-1, with D perhaps TRBD2 (5 bases). Germline assignment: CDR1 DFQATT and CDR2 SNEGSKA (reference sequence). The CDR3 has 11 residues. Trimming took 3 bases from V and 8 from J, leaving 8 bases between them. This CDR3 is CSASTGYEQFF. CDR3 nucleotides: TGCAGTGCTAGTACGGGGTATGAGCAGTTCTTC.

The genes are TRBV19 and TRBJ1-2; 9 nucleotides agree with TRBD1. CDR1 is LNHDA and CDR2 is SQIVND in the germline V gene (reference sequence). The CDR3 runs to 16 residues. V lost 6 bases to trimming and J lost 0 bases; unmatched junction nucleotides: 8. Written as DNA, the CDR3 is TGTGCCAGTAGCCCCGGGACAGGGTGGTCTAACTATGGCTACACCTTC. Its protein product is CASSPGTGWSNYGYTF.

This clonotype was seen many times. This chain connects TRBV15 to TRBJ1-5, with D tentatively TRBD1 (5 bases). CDR1 and CDR2 (germline): LNHNV, YYDKDF (reference sequence). The CDR3 contains 14 residues. V dropped 5 bases and J dropped 9 bases, with 17 bases sitting between them. Here the CDR3 reads CATSATGGFPPQHF. CDR3 coding DNA: TGTGCCACCAGCGCCACAGGAGGCTTTCCGCCCCAGCATTTT.

This clonotype was recorded at least ten times. The CDR3 reads CASAGGGSPDTQYF. DNA of the CDR3: TGCGCCAGCGCGGGCGGAGGGAGCCCAGATACGCAGTATTTT. The chain is built from TRBV10-1 and TRBJ2-3; possible D gene TRBD2, 6 bases. Trimming removed 8 bases from V and 4 bases from J, with 16 bases in between. CDR1 and CDR2 from the germline V gene are WNHNN and SYGVQD (reference sequence). The CDR3 totals 14 residues.

The chain couples TRBV29-1 to TRBJ2-6, with 8 bases aligning to TRBD1. With 3 bases clipped from V and 1 base from J, the junction kept 2 bases outside the gene matches. CDR3 length: 15 residues. The germline V gene has CDR1 SQVTM and CDR2 ANQGSEA. The CDR3 nucleotides read TGCAGCGTTGACAGGGGGCTTTCTGGGGCCAACGTCCTGACTTTC. Protein: CSVDRGLSGANVLTF.

This clonotype came up many times. The chain couples TRBV7-2 to TRBJ2-2; D is uncertain. This CDR3 is built from 15 residues. With 6 bases removed from V and 5 bases from J, the gap between germline ends came to 16 bases. Germline values: CDR1 SGHTA, CDR2 FQGNSA. The CDR3 loop is CASRPGYLGTGELFF. The CDR3, as DNA: TGTGCCAGCAGGCCAGGATATTTGGGGACCGGGGAGCTGTTTTTT.

This clonotype was counted ten times or more. The chain joins TRBV4-1 to TRBJ1-1; D not resolved. Germline-derived CDR1 and CDR2 are MGHRA and YSYEKL. The CDR3 consists of 16 residues. V was trimmed by 0 bases and J by 0 bases, leaving 11 bases between them. DNA of the CDR3: TGCGCCAGCAGCCAAGATTGGGCGGAGTTGAACACTGAAGCTTTCTTT. It specifies CASSQDWAELNTEAFF.

The V and J genes are TRBV18 and TRBJ2-2; 9 bases are a match to TRBD1. Germline assignment: CDR1 KGHSH and CDR2 LQKENI. V shed 6 bases and J 7 bases; nucleotides not matched to a gene: 15. There are 17 residues in the CDR3. CDR3 coding DNA: TGTGCCAGCTCGCCAGTAATGGGACAGGGAAAAGGCGGGGAGCTGTTTTTT. Translating gives CASSPVMGQGKGGELFF.

This clonotype was detected many times. V gene TRBV3-1 combines with J gene TRBJ2-3; 7 positions agree with TRBD1. Germline V gene lookup returns CDR1 LGHDT and CDR2 YNNKEL (reference sequence). The length of the CDR3 is 15 residues. V was pared by 1 base and J by 4 bases, with 5 bases of the junction left unmatched. The CDR3 bases are TGTGCCAGCAGCCAAGCGATCGACAGGGCAGATACGCAGTATTTT. Protein product: CASSQAIDRADTQYF.

CDR3 coding DNA: TGTGCCAGCAGTGAAACAGGGTTCTCTGAGCAGTTCTTC. It is translated as CASSETGFSEQFF. The chain carries TRBV2 and TRBJ2-1, with D perhaps matching TRBD1 (6 bases). V was cut by 2 bases and J by 9 bases, with 11 bases left in between. The CDR3 runs 13 residues. Germline V CDR1 and CDR2: SNHLY, FYNNEI.

This clonotype has ten or more counts. The V and J genes are TRBV19 and TRBJ2-1; 7 bases line up with TRBD1. CDR3 size: 15 residues. V was clipped by 5 bases and J by 3 bases; unmatched bases: 7. Germline V lookup: CDR1 LNHDA, CDR2 SQIVND (reference sequence). The CDR3 nucleotides are TGTGCCAGTAGTCCACGACAGGGTAGCTACAATGAGCAGTTCTTC. Translated: CASSPRQGSYNEQFF. The full variable domain, completed using reference TRBV19 and TRBJ2-1, is DGGITQSPKYLFRKEGQNVTLSCEQNLNHDAMYWYRQDPGQGLRLIYYSQIVNDFQKGDIAEGYSVSREKKESFPLTVTSAQKNPTAFYLCASSPRQGSYNEQFFGPGTRLTVL.

V usage is TRBV9 and J usage is TRBJ2-2; the match to TRBD2 covers 16 bases. This CDR3 comprises 18 residues. Germline CDR1 reads SGDLS; CDR2 reads YYNGEE. J gave up 2 bases and V 4 bases, and 5 bases lay outside the gene matches. The DNA of the CDR3 is TGTGCCAGCAGCTACGGGACTAGCGGGAGGGAAAACACCGGGGAGCTGTTTTTT. This sequence encodes CASSYGTSGRENTGELFF.

The chain recombines TRBV12-3 or TRBV12-4 with TRBJ2-1, with a tentative D call TRBD2 (5 bases). Between the trimmed V and J ends, which lost 6 bases and 6 bases, there was a span of 15 bases. CDR3 length: 14 residues. The CDR3 DNA sequence: TGTGCCAGCAGCCCCGGAGGCGCCACCAATGAGCAGTTCTTC. Residues: CASSPGGATNEQFF.

This clonotype turned up a few times. This clone may be a read error of a much larger clone one base away. The rearrangement links TRBV24-1 to TRBJ2-1, with D perhaps matching TRBD2 (5 bases). CDR1 KGHDR and CDR2 SFDVKD come from the germline V gene. The CDR3 loop spans 14 amino acids. The CDR3 nucleotides read TGTGCCACCAGTGATACTAGGGAATACAATGGGCAGTTCTTC. Translation gives CATSDTREYNGQFF.

This clonotype was found a few times. The gene calls are TRBV11-2 and TRBJ2-7, with D possibly being TRBD1 (6 bases). The CDR3 runs to 16 residues. V was shortened by 6 bases and J by 0 bases, with 18 bases between the two germline ends. CDR1 and CDR2 from the germline V gene are SGHAT and FQNNGV. CDR3 sequence (DNA): TGTGCCAGCAGTCCATCCCGAGGCAGGGGCTCCTACGAGCAGTACTTC. Protein product: CASSPSRGRGSYEQYF.

This chain joins TRBV6-1 and TRBJ2-1, with 8 bases aligning to TRBD2. CDR1 and CDR2 (germline): MNHNS, SASEGT. The CDR3 is made up of 14 amino acids. Trimming cost V 3 bases and J 13 bases; bases outside gene matches: 11. The CDR3 DNA reads as TGTGCCAGCAGTGACGCGTCTAGCGGGCCCGGACAGTTCTTC. Translation gives CASSDASSGPGQFF.

At least ten counts were recorded for this clonotype. The chain joins TRBV6-1 to TRBJ2-2, with 7 bases lining up with TRBD1. The V and J ends lost 6 bases and 7 bases, in that order; junction bases with no gene match: 8. The CDR3 is 14 amino acids. From germline, CDR1 is MNHNS and CDR2 SASEGT. This CDR3 is CASSPTGSHGELFF. The CDR3 DNA is TGTGCCAGCAGCCCGACAGGGTCCCACGGGGAGCTGTTTTTT.

This clonotype was picked up many times. The chain has TRBV13 and TRBJ1-1, with TRBD1 as a possible D gene (6 bases). Trimming shortened V by 3 bases and J by 3 bases, and 11 bases separated the two germline ends. In germline, CDR1 is PRHDT, CDR2 FYEKMQ (reference sequence). The length of the CDR3 is 14 residues. The chain's CDR3 is CASSFGQKYTEAFF. For the CDR3, the DNA is TGTGCCAGCAGCTTCGGACAGAAGTACACTGAAGCTTTCTTT.

This clonotype appeared a few times. V usage is TRBV6-5 and J usage is TRBJ1-4; D gene unclear. The CDR3 is 16 residues long. Germline values: CDR1 MNHEY, CDR2 SVGAGI. Trimming took 0 bases from V and 5 from J, leaving 13 bases between them. The CDR3 region is CASSYSRTARNEKLFF. The CDR3 nucleotides read TGTGCCAGCAGTTACTCCAGGACGGCACGAAATGAAAAACTGTTTTTT.

This clonotype was seen ten or more times. V and J are TRBV20-1 and TRBJ1-5; 9 nucleotides match TRBD1. Germline V gene lookup returns CDR1 DFQATT and CDR2 SNEGSKA (reference sequence). V trimming: 3 bases; J trimming: 6 bases; junction bases outside the gene matches: 3. CDR3 length equals 13 residues. DNA for the CDR3: TGCAGTGCTAGGGGACAGGGAGGTCAGCCCCAGCATTTT. This translates into CSARGQGGQPQHF.

In its sample, this clonotype was seen a few times. The J gene is TRBJ2-5, the V gene TRBV5-1, with 15 bases aligning to TRBD2. J lost 5 bases, V lost 4 bases, and 6 bases had no gene match. Germline V lookup: CDR1 SGHRS, CDR2 YFSETQ. This CDR3 is 16 amino acids long. The DNA of the CDR3 is TGCGCCAGCAGCAGGACTAGCGGGGGGGTCAAGGAGACCCAGTACTTC. This translates into CASSRTSGGVKETQYF.

V usage is TRBV6-1 and J usage is TRBJ2-5; D remains ambiguous. The CDR3 is 13 residues long. Deletions cut 5 bases from V and 0 bases from J, with 7 bases between. Looked up from germline, CDR1 is MNHNS and CDR2 is SASEGT. The CDR3 nucleotides are TGTGCCAGCAGTTGGTTGCACCAAGAGACCCAGTACTTC. It is translated as CASSWLHQETQYF.

This clonotype was counted at least ten times. The V call is TRBV28, the J call TRBJ2-2; a possible D gene is TRBD1 (6 bases). V was clipped by 3 bases and J by 0 bases, with 8 bases between them. The germline V gene has CDR1 MDHEN and CDR2 SYDVKM. The CDR3 covers 15 residues. Here the CDR3 DNA reads TGTGCCAGCAGTTTGAGACAGGCGAACACCGGGGAGCTGTTTTTT. Translating it yields CASSLRQANTGELFF.

This chain connects TRBV4-1 to TRBJ2-1; D is possibly TRBD2 (6 bases). This CDR3 is built from 17 residues. V lost 2 bases and J lost 6, with 20 bases in between. Germline V gives CDR1 MGHRA, CDR2 YSYEKL. CDR3 sequence reads: CASSQSRRAGKANEQFF. CDR3 coding DNA: TGCGCCAGCAGCCAAAGTCGGAGGGCGGGCAAAGCCAATGAGCAGTTCTTC.

V and J are TRBV5-1 and TRBJ2-5, with 8 bases aligning to TRBD1. The CDR3 has 11 amino acids. Germline CDR1 and CDR2: SGHRS and YFSETQ. The junction had 4 bases not matched to a gene; V was cut back by 4 bases and J by 11 bases. The chain's CDR3 is CASSAGQGQYF. The CDR3 nucleotides read TGCGCCAGCAGCGCCGGACAGGGTCAGTACTTC.

This clonotype was seen at least ten times. This CDR3 is CASSATSGYEQYF. CDR3 nucleotides: TGTGCCAGTAGTGCGACTAGCGGATACGAGCAGTACTTC. The chain is built from TRBV19 and TRBJ2-7, with TRBD2 matching 9 bases. CDR3 size: 13 residues. Germline lookup yields CDR1 LNHDA and CDR2 SQIVND (reference sequence). With V trimmed by 5 bases and J by 4 bases, 3 bases remained unmatched.

This clonotype showed up many times. V usage is TRBV18 and J usage is TRBJ2-3; D is unresolved. Germline V lookup: CDR1 KGHSH, CDR2 LQKENI. V was cut by 3 bases and J by 6 bases, with 7 bases left in between. There are 12 residues in the CDR3. In DNA form, the CDR3 reads TGTGCCAGCTCACCGGCATCTGATACGCAGTATTTT. Its translation is CASSPASDTQYF. Full variable domain (outside the CDR3, taken from reference TRBV18 and TRBJ2-3): NAGVMQNPRHLVRRRGQEARLRCSPMKGHSHVYWYRQLPEEGLKFMVYLQKENIIDESGMPKERFSAEFPKEGPSILRIQQVVRGDSAAYFCASSPASDTQYFGPGTRLTVL.

This clonotype showed up just a few times. The chain links TRBV9 to TRBJ2-3; D might be TRBD2 (6 bases). V lost 3 bases and J 2 bases, leaving 13 bases between the germline ends. Per germline, CDR1 SGDLS and CDR2 YYNGEE. The CDR3 extends over 15 amino acids. In nucleotides, the CDR3 is TGTGCCAGCAGCGACGAAGGGAGGTTCACAGATACGCAGTATTTT. The encoded protein is CASSDEGRFTDTQYF.